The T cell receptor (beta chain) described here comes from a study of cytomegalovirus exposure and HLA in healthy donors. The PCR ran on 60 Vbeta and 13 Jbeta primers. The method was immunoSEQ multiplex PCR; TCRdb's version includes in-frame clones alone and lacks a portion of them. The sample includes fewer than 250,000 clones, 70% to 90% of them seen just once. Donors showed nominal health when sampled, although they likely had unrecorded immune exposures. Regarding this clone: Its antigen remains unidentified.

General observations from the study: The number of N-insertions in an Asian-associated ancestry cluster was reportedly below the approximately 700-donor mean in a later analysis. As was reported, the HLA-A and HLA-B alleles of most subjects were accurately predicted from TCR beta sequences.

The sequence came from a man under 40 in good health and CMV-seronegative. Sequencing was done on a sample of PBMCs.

The CDR3 loop is CSVEWTGEKASKQETQYF. The CDR3 DNA reads TGCAGCGTTGAGTGGACAGGGGAAAAGGCTAGCAAACAAGAGACCCAGTACTTC. The chain has TRBV29-1 and TRBJ2-5, with 9 nucleotides matching TRBD1. After removal of 3 bases from V and 2 bases from J, the junction contained 16 bases not matched to a gene. The CDR3 covers 18 residues. Germline CDR1 reads SQVTM; CDR2 reads ANQGSEA.